This T cell receptor beta chain was observed in a study of blood T cell repertoires in COVID-19. Across the study: PBMCs, B-cell-depleted T cells, or T cells provided the cDNA or gDNA that made up the material.

Only in-frame clones appear in the TCRdb table, and some are missing; sequencing was by immunoSEQ multiplex PCR. This sample yields under 200,000 clones, of which approximately 80% are seen a single time; 5.2% belongs to the top ten. Sequencing used PBMCs or T cells enriched from blood (not recorded which). The receptor comes from a woman in her sixties or seventies with acute COVID-19.

In DNA form, the CDR3 reads TGTGCCAGCAGCGGACAGTTGGATCAGCCCCAGCATTTT. This codes for CASSGQLDQPQHF. The chain is built from TRBV6-5 and TRBJ1-5; tentatively, D is TRBD1 (6 bases). The V gene's germline CDR1 is MNHEY and CDR2 SVGAGI. V shed 6 bases and J shed 5 bases, with 11 bases lying between them. This CDR3 spans 13 amino acids.